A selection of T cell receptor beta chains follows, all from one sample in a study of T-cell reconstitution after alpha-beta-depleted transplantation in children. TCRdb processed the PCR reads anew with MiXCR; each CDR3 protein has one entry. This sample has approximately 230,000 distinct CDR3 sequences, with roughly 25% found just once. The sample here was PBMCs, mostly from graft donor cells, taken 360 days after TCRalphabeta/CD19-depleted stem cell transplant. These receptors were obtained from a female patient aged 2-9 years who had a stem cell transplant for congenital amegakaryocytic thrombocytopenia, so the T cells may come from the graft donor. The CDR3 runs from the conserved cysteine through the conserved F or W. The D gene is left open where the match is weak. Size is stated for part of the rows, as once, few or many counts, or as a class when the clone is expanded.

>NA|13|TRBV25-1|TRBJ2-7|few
TGTGCCAGCACGGAGAAGGGGGGGACCGAGCAGTACTTC
CASTEKGGTEQYF
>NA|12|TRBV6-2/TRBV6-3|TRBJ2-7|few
TGTGCCAGCAGTTACTTCAGTTACGAGCAGTACTTC
CASSYFSYEQYF
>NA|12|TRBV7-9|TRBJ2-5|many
TGTGCCAGCAGCAGCTACCTAGAGACCCAGTACTTC
CASSSYLETQYF
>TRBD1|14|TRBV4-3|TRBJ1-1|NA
TGCGCCAGCACCAGGGGGCTTTCGAACACTGAAGCTTTCTTT
CASTRGLSNTEAFF
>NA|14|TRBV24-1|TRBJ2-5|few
TGTGCCACCAGTGACCCAACAGGAGAAGAGACCCAGTACTTC
CATSDPTGEETQYF
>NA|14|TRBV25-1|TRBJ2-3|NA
TGTGCCAGCAGTGAATATAGGGATGCAGATACGCAGTATTTT
CASSEYRDADTQYF
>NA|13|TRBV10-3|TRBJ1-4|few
TGTGCCATCAGTGAGTCGAGTAATGAAAAACTGTTTTTT
CAISESSNEKLFF
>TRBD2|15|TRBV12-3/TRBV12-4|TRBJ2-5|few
TGTGCCAGCAGAACGGGAGGACCATCCCAAGAGACCCAGTACTTC
CASRTGGPSQETQYF
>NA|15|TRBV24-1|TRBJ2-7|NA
TGTGCCACCAGTGACCCTCACAGGGGGAGGGACGAGCAGTACTTC
CATSDPHRGRDEQYF
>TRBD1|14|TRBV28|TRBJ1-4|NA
TGTGCCAGCAGTTCAGGGGGTGGCCGGGAAAAACTGTTTTTT
CASSSGGGREKLFF
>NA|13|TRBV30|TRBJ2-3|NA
TGTGCCTGGCAGCACCGGACAGCAGATACGCAGTATTTT
CAWQHRTADTQYF
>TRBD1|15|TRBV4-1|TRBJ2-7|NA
TGCGCCAGCAGCATTACAGGGGGCTTGATTCACGAGCAGTACTTC
CASSITGGLIHEQYF
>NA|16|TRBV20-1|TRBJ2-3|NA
TGCAGTGCCGAGGAGGGGCTGAGGTGGGGGACAGATACGCAGTATTTT
CSAEEGLRWGTDTQYF
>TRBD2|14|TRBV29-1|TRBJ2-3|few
TGCAGCGTTGAAGGGCGGGGGATCACAGATACGCAGTATTTT
CSVEGRGITDTQYF
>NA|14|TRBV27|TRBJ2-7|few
TGTGCCAGCAGTCATTTGGGGCAATTGGGGGAGCAGTACTTC
CASSHLGQLGEQYF
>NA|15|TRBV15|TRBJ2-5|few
TGTGCCACCAGCAGAGGACAGGCCGACCAAGAGACCCAGTACTTC
CATSRGQADQETQYF
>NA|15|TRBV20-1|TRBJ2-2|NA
TGCAGTGCTAGAACCGGGGGCGGCGGCACCGGGGAGCTGTTTTTT
CSARTGGGGTGELFF
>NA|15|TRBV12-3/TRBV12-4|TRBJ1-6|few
TGTGCCAGCAGTTTCCCCAGGGGCCATAATTCACCCCTCCACTTT
CASSFPRGHNSPLHF
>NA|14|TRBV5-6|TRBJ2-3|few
TGTGCCAGCAGCTTGGGGGCAGCCACAGATACGCAGTATTTT
CASSLGAATDTQYF
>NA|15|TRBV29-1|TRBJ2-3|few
TGCAGCGTTCCCCAGGACGGTAGCGACACAGATACGCAGTATTTT
CSVPQDGSDTDTQYF
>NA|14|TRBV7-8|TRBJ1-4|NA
TGTGCCAGCAGCGCCCAGGGATTTACGGAAAAACTGTTTTTT
CASSAQGFTEKLFF
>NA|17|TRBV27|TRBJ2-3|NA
TGTGCCAGCAGTCCTTTACTGAAGCAATGGTCCACAGATACGCAGTATTTT
CASSPLLKQWSTDTQYF
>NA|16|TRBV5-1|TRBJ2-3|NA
TGCGCCAGCAGCTTGATGGTCCTCAGGGCCACAGATACGCAGTATTTT
CASSLMVLRATDTQYF
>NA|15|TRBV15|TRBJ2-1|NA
TGTGCCACCAGCGCCGGACTACCGCCGCTAAATGAGCAGTTCTTC
CATSAGLPPLNEQFF
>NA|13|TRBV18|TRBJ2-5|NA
TGTGCCAGCTCAAAGGCGGGTTCGGAGACCCAGTACTTC
CASSKAGSETQYF
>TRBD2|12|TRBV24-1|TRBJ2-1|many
TGTGCCACCCCGAGCGGGACCAATGAGCAGTTCTTC
CATPSGTNEQFF
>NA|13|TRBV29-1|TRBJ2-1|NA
TGCAGCGTTGAAGGGAGCTCCTACAATGAGCAGTTCTTC
CSVEGSSYNEQFF
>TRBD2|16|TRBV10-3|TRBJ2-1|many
TGTGCCATCAGTGTGATAGGGTTGACTAGCGTTAATGAGCAGTTCTTC
CAISVIGLTSVNEQFF
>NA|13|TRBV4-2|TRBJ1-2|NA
TGTGCCAGCAGCCAAGGAGGGAACTATGGCTACACCTTC
CASSQGGNYGYTF
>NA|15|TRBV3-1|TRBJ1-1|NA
TGTGCCAGCAGCTGGGGGGGGCAGGGGAGTACTGAAGCTTTCTTT
CASSWGGQGSTEAFF
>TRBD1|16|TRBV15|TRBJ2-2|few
TGTGCCACCAGCAGAGGACGGACAGGCAGGACCGGGGAGCTGTTTTTT
CATSRGRTGRTGELFF
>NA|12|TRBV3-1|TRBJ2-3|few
TGTGCCAGCAGAAACGGAGCAGATACGCAGTATTTT
CASRNGADTQYF
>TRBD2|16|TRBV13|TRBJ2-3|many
TGTGCCAGCAGCCTCAGACTAGCGGGACCTGGTGATACGCAGTATTTT
CASSLRLAGPGDTQYF
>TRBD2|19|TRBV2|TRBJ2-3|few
TGTGCCAGCAGTCGAACTAGCGGGGGGACCCACATTAGCACAGATACGCAGTATTTT
CASSRTSGGTHISTDTQYF
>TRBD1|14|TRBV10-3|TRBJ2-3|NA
TGTGCCATCAGGGTGGGACAGAGCACAGATACGCAGTATTTT
CAIRVGQSTDTQYF
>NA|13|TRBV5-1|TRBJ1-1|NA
TGCGCCAGCAGCTTAAGTGGGGTTACTGAAGCTTTCTTT
CASSLSGVTEAFF
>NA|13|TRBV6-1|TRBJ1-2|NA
TGTGCCAGCACCGTGGTCCGTTCCCTTGGCTACACCTTC
CASTVVRSLGYTF
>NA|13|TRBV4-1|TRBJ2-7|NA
TGCGCCAGCAGCCAAGTCGGCCAGGGGAAGCAGTACTTC
CASSQVGQGKQYF
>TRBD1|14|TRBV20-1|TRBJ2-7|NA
TGCAGTGCTAACCGGGACAGGGGGATCTACGAGCAGTACTTC
CSANRDRGIYEQYF
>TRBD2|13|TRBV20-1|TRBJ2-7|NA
TGCAGTGCCATGAGCGGGAGCTCCTACGAGCAGTACTTC
CSAMSGSSYEQYF
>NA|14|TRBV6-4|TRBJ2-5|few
TGTGCCAGCAGTGACCGAGGGTTGTGGGAGACCCAGTACTTC
CASSDRGLWETQYF
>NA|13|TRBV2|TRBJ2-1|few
TGTGCCAGCACCGCACGCCGGGGCGATGAGCAGTTCTTC
CASTARRGDEQFF
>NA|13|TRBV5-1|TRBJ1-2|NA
TGCGCCAGCAGCTTGGGACCTAACTATGGCTACACCTTC
CASSLGPNYGYTF
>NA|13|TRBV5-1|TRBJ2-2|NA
TGCGCCAGCAGCGGGCAGAACACCGGGGAGCTGTTTTTT
CASSGQNTGELFF
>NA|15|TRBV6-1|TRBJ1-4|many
TGTGCCAGCAGAGGTCAAATTGCAACTAATGAAAAACTGTTTTTT
CASRGQIATNEKLFF
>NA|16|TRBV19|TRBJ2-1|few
TGTGCCAGTAGTATGACAGGACTAGTTACCGGCGATGAGCAGTTCTTC
CASSMTGLVTGDEQFF
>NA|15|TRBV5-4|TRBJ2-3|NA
TGTGCCAGCAGCTTGTGGGTAGTTGGGGGAGATACGCAGTATTTT
CASSLWVVGGDTQYF
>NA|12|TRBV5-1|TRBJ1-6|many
TGCGCCAGCAGCTTGGGCAATTCACCCCTCCACTTT
CASSLGNSPLHF
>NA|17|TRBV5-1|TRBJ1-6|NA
TGCGCCAGCAGCTTGGGGCTTTACAGCCAGTATAATTCACCCCTCCACTTT
CASSLGLYSQYNSPLHF
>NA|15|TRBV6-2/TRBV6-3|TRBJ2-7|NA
TGTGCCAGCAGCTACCCCGTGGGCCTCTCCTACGAGCAGTACTTC
CASSYPVGLSYEQYF
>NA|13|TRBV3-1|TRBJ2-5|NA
TGTGCCAGCAGCCACCAGGGTGTAGAGACCCAGTACTTC
CASSHQGVETQYF
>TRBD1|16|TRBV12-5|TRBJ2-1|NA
TGTGCTAGTGGGACAACCGGGACAGGGCGTTACAATGAGCAGTTCTTC
CASGTTGTGRYNEQFF